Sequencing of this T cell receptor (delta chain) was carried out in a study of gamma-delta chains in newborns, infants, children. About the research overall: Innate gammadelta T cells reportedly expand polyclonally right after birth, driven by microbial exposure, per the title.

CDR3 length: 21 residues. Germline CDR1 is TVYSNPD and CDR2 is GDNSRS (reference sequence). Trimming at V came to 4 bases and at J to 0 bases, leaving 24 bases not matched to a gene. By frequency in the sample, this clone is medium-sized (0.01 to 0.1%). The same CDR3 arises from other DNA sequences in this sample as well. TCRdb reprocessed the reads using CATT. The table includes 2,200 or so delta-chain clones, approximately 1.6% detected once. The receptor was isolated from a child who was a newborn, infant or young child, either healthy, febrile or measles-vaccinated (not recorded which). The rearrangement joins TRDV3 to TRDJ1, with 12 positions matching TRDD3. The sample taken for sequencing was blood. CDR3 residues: CASLPTPAYWGIPGNTDKLIF. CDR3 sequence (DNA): TGTGCCTCCCTTCCTACGCCAGCTTACTGGGGGATACCGGGTAACACCGATAAACTCATCTTT.